Below, one T cell receptor (beta chain) is given with its context. Its specificity is not known. Libraries were made from TCR beta cDNA, and they carried unique molecular identifiers. TCRdb independently ran MiXCR on the PCR reads; one entry per CDR3 protein. Seen here are hundreds of thousands of distinct CDR3 sequences, 44% observed once, and the top ten hold about 1.5%. The data derive from a study of post-analysis software for immune sequencing data. Study-wide points: When patients were compared with controls, about five TRBV segments were more frequent, TRBV5-6, TRBV5-1 and TRBV20-1 among them.

The CDR3 is made up of 16 amino acids. The J segment lost 8 bases and the V segment lost 5 bases, leaving 8 bases of the junction unmatched. This clonotype originated in a girl aged 5-17 years with multiple sclerosis. The sequenced material came from blood. The rearrangement joins TRBV12-3 or TRBV12-4 to TRBJ2-1, with TRBD2 matching 14 bases. The CDR3 nucleotides are TGTGCCAGCAGTATCTCCGGGACTAGCGGGAGTTATGAGCAGTTCTTC. This gives the protein CASSISGTSGSYEQFF.